Each of the 25 T cell receptor beta chains below was sequenced from the same sample in a study of T cells in Graves' hyperthyroidism and ophthalmopathy. Researchers amplified the TCR beta CDR3 regions from RNA transcripts. The HTBI primer set was used in a first-round RT-PCR of the TCR CDR3. From the multiplex PCR reads, TCRdb called clonotypes with MiXCR, one entry per CDR3 protein. The table has fewer than 550,000 distinct CDR3 sequences, approximately 25% seen once. What was sequenced was blood. Receptor source: a woman aged 25-40 years with Graves' ophthalmopathy.

This chain links TRBV20-1 with TRBJ1-5; D gene unclear. The CDR3 has 12 amino acids. Germline loops: CDR1 DFQATT, CDR2 SNEGSKA (reference sequence). The germline V and J ends were trimmed by 2 bases and 7 bases, with 9 bases remaining between them. As DNA, the CDR3 is TGCAGTGCTAGATCTGGGGTCCAGCCCCAGCATTTT. This gives the protein CSARSGVQPQHF.

This clonotype was seen ten or more times. The V and J genes are TRBV6-4 and TRBJ1-2; a weak D match, TRBD1 (5 bases). CDR1 is MRHNA, CDR2 SNTAGT, per germline. Trimming left V 7 bases short and J 3 bases short, with 15 bases between. The CDR3 loop spans 14 amino acids. Written as DNA, the CDR3 is TGTGCCAGCACCTTCCCAGGGCGGGACTATGGCTACACCTTC. Encoded protein: CASTFPGRDYGYTF.

This clonotype was counted many times. The chain employs TRBV29-1 and TRBJ2-2; 7 bases match TRBD1. The CDR3 length is 13 residues. Germline CDR1 and CDR2: SQVTM and ANQGSEA. V was clipped by 5 bases and J by 4 bases; unmatched bases: 4. This CDR3 reads CSVTAGGTGELFF. The CDR3 DNA reads as TGCAGCGTTACGGCAGGGGGCACCGGGGAGCTGTTTTTT.

The chain recombines TRBV6-1 with TRBJ1-2; TRBD1 aligns across 9 bases. This CDR3 is 15 amino acids long. The ends lost 1 base at V and 4 bases at J; junction bases unmatched: 4. CDR1 and CDR2 from the germline V gene are MNHNS and SASEGT. CDR3 region: CASSEGDREIYGYTF. CDR3 coding DNA: TGTGCCAGCAGTGAAGGGGACAGGGAGATCTATGGCTACACCTTC.

The gene calls are TRBV2 and TRBJ2-7, with 7 bases fitting TRBD1. CDR1 and CDR2 (germline): SNHLY, FYNNEI. The V gene end was trimmed by 6 bases and the J gene end by 7 bases; junction bases not matched to a gene: 9. This CDR3 has 13 amino acids. The CDR3 nucleotides are TGTGCCAGCAGGGCTACAGGGGAGAAGGAGCAGTACTTC. Its protein is CASRATGEKEQYF.

This clonotype was found many times. The chain recombines TRBV6-2 or TRBV6-3 with TRBJ1-1; the match to TRBD1 covers 10 bases. J gave up 3 bases and V 5 bases, and 9 bases lay outside the gene matches. Per the germline V gene, CDR1 is MNHEY and CDR2 is SVGEGT. The CDR3 totals 16 residues. CDR3 nucleotide sequence: TGTGCCAGCAGTCAGAGACAGGGGGCTCGAGACACTGAAGCTTTCTTT. It specifies CASSQRQGARDTEAFF.

The sample holds one count of this clonotype. The rearrangement links TRBV7-8 to TRBJ2-5; 8 nucleotides align to TRBD1. The germline V gene encodes CDR1 SGHVS and CDR2 FQNEAQ. J lost 4 bases, V lost 3 bases, and 4 bases had no gene match. The CDR3 spans 14 residues. As DNA, the CDR3 is TGTGCCAGCAGCTTTAGACAGGGGAGAGAGACCCAGTACTTC. Translating gives CASSFRQGRETQYF.

The chain is built from TRBV7-2 and TRBJ1-2, with 8 bases lining up with TRBD1. The CDR3 sequence is 14 residues long. The V gene end was trimmed by 9 bases and the J gene end by 6 bases; junction bases not matched to a gene: 12. Germline-derived CDR1 and CDR2 are SGHTA and FQGNSA. CDR3 residues: CASSPYRTGNGYTF. CDR3 nucleotide sequence: TGTGCCAGTAGCCCCTACCGGACAGGGAATGGCTACACCTTC.

The chain employs TRBV12-3 or TRBV12-4 and TRBJ1-1; 8 nucleotides line up with TRBD1. With V trimmed by 8 bases and J by 0 bases, 11 bases remained unmatched. The CDR3 contains 16 residues. The CDR3 loop reads CASARGAGGMNTEAFF. DNA for the CDR3: TGTGCCAGCGCCAGGGGCGCAGGGGGCATGAACACTGAAGCTTTCTTT.

In this sample, this clonotype turned up many times. V gene TRBV6-2 or TRBV6-3 combines with J gene TRBJ2-2; no reliable D call. V was pared by 8 bases and J by 3 bases, with 13 bases between. Germline values: CDR1 MNHEY, CDR2 SVGEGT. CDR3 length: 14 residues. CDR3 amino acids: CASGGRLDTGELFF. The CDR3 DNA reads as TGTGCCAGCGGTGGGCGTTTGGACACCGGGGAGCTGTTTTTT.

J is TRBJ1-5 and V is TRBV12-3 or TRBV12-4, with D possibly being TRBD1 (6 bases). This CDR3 region has 15 residues. V dropped 2 bases and J dropped 1 base, with 9 bases sitting between them. The CDR3 loop reads CASSLTGTSNQPQHF. The CDR3 nucleotides are TGTGCCAGCAGTTTAACCGGGACAAGCAATCAGCCCCAGCATTTT.

There are a few counts of this clonotype. The chain is built from TRBV29-1 and TRBJ2-7; D not certain. Germline loops: CDR1 SQVTM, CDR2 ANQGSEA. The V gene lost 2 bases and the J gene lost 7 bases, with 15 bases spanning the gap. CDR3 size: 13 residues. In DNA, the CDR3 is TGCAGCGTTGAATGGGGTCACCTAAGGGAGCAGTACTTC. As protein: CSVEWGHLREQYF.

This chain uses TRBV18 with TRBJ1-1, with 7 bases aligning to TRBD1. Germline values: CDR1 KGHSH, CDR2 LQKENI. V shed 1 base, J shed 1 base, and the junction held 3 bases outside the gene matches. This CDR3 is built from 15 residues. The CDR3 sequence: CASSPRDSRNTEAFF. In nucleotides, the CDR3 is TGTGCCAGCTCACCACGGGACAGCAGGAACACTGAAGCTTTCTTT.

There are many counts of this clonotype. This sequence joins TRBV2 and TRBJ2-5; TRBD1 or TRBD2 may be the D gene (5 bases each). The CDR3 spans 14 residues. Trimming pared 6 bases from V and 2 bases from J, leaving 13 bases between. Germline loops: CDR1 SNHLY, CDR2 FYNNEI. CDR3: CASRRAQGQETQYF. The CDR3 nucleotides are TGTGCCAGCAGGAGGGCGCAGGGACAAGAGACCCAGTACTTC.

The CDR3 coding sequence is TGTGCCAGCTCACTGGGACTAGCGGGAGCCGAATACGAGCAGTACTTC. Its translation is CASSLGLAGAEYEQYF. The rearrangement uses TRBV18 and TRBJ2-7, with 14 bases lining up with TRBD2. This CDR3 contains 16 residues. The germline V gene has CDR1 KGHSH and CDR2 LQKENI. Germline trimming cut 4 bases from V and 4 bases from J; bases unmatched to any gene: 6.

This clonotype has a count of ten or more. V gene TRBV20-1 combines with J gene TRBJ2-7, with unresolved D. Trimming left V 5 bases short and J 4 bases short, with 18 bases between. CDR3 length equals 14 residues. The germline V gene encodes CDR1 DFQATT and CDR2 SNEGSKA (reference sequence). The CDR3 region has the DNA TGCAGTGCTCTTATTAGGACGGCCGGTTACGAGCAGTACTTC. It codes for CSALIRTAGYEQYF.

The rearrangement joins TRBV11-2 to TRBJ2-5; D may be TRBD2 (5 bases). CDR1 and CDR2 from the germline V gene are SGHAT and FQNNGV. The CDR3 is made up of 16 amino acids. Trimming took off 0 bases at V and 5 bases at J, with 16 bases between the two ends. CDR3 loop: CASSLDDRAGLETQYF. The CDR3 DNA sequence: TGTGCCAGCAGCTTAGATGACCGGGCAGGACTGGAGACCCAGTACTTC.

This clonotype was recorded many times. This chain links TRBV12-3 or TRBV12-4 with TRBJ1-6; D possibly corresponds to TRBD1 (5 bases). The length of the CDR3 is 14 residues. Trimming took 5 bases from V and 7 from J, leaving 12 bases between them. CDR3 in DNA: TGTGCCAGCAGTCCCGGGACGGGGAATTCACCCCTCCACTTT. This translates into CASSPGTGNSPLHF.

This clonotype was observed many times. CDR3 DNA sequence: TGTGCCAGTAGTAGAAGGTATGGGGAGACCCAGTACTTC. This codes for CASSRRYGETQYF. J is TRBJ2-5 and V is TRBV19, with no clear D. The CDR3 has 13 residues. V was clipped by 4 bases and J by 5 bases, with 11 bases between them. CDR1 is LNHDA and CDR2 is SQIVND in the germline V gene (reference sequence).

The table lists this clonotype with a few counts. The V gene is TRBV14, the J gene TRBJ2-5; 7 positions agree with TRBD1. There are 16 residues in the CDR3. Germline V gene data show CDR1 as SGHDN and CDR2 as FVKESK. Germline trimming cut 0 bases from V and 5 bases from J; bases unmatched to any gene: 9. CDR3 DNA: TGTGCCAGCAGCCAAGACGCTATAGGGGGCGGTGAGACCCAGTACTTC. It codes for CASSQDAIGGGETQYF.

The rearrangement joins TRBV2 to TRBJ2-7, with TRBD2 identical over 10 bases. This CDR3 region has 14 residues. The germline gives CDR1 SNHLY, CDR2 FYNNEI. V shed 6 bases, J shed 4 bases, and the junction held 6 bases outside the gene matches. CDR3 protein: CASRPAGGSYEQYF. DNA of the CDR3: TGTGCCAGCAGACCAGCGGGAGGGTCTTACGAGCAGTACTTC.

The rearrangement links TRBV6-2 or TRBV6-3 to TRBJ1-1; D is ambiguous. This CDR3 has 18 amino acids. With 3 bases removed from V and 7 bases from J, the gap between germline ends came to 27 bases. Germline-derived CDR1 and CDR2 are MNHEY and SVGEGT. The CDR3 nucleotides are TGTGCCAGCAGTTATAGAAGGACGATAACAGAGATCCAGGTTGAAGCTTTCTTT. This sequence encodes CASSYRRTITEIQVEAFF.

V is TRBV5-1 and J is TRBJ1-2; the match to TRBD1 covers 8 bases. The CDR3 covers 17 residues. The J segment lost 0 bases and the V segment lost 3 bases, leaving 10 bases of the junction unmatched. Germline V gene lookup returns CDR1 SGHRS and CDR2 YFSETQ. The CDR3 protein is CASSSYGTGRTNYGYTF. As DNA, the CDR3 is TGCGCCAGCAGCTCTTACGGGACAGGCAGAACTAACTATGGCTACACCTTC.

This clonotype has a handful of counts. The CDR3 sequence is CAWGSGVGSAQHF. In DNA form, the CDR3 reads TGTGCCTGGGGGTCCGGGGTGGGATCAGCCCAGCATTTT. The chain links TRBV30 to TRBJ1-5; D not certain. CDR1 and CDR2 from the germline V gene are GTSNPN and SVGIG (reference sequence). The V end was cut by 5 bases, the J end by 11 bases, with 19 bases between. This CDR3 spans 13 amino acids.

The chain uses TRBV5-4 and TRBJ2-2; the match to TRBD1 covers 8 bases. With 4 bases clipped from V and 4 bases from J, the junction kept 6 bases outside the gene matches. CDR3 length equals 15 residues. CDR1 and CDR2 from the germline V gene are SGHNT and YYREEE (reference sequence). The CDR3 nucleotides are TGTGCCAGCAGCAACAGACAGGGGCCCACCGGGGAGCTGTTTTTT. Translating gives CASSNRQGPTGELFF.